The 8 T cell receptor beta chains below all came from one sample that was sequenced in a study of spatial heterogeneity in lung cancer. Time point indicated: sample taken at primary tumor resection. TCRdb re-called the 5' RACE reads with MiXCR, one entry per CDR3 protein. The sample lists 20,000 to 25,000 distinct CDR3 sequences, about 3.3% occurring once. The specimen was PBMCs, collected at surgery. These receptors were obtained from a female donor with early-stage non-small cell lung cancer.

This clonotype occurred many times. The chain joins TRBV19 to TRBJ2-1, with D perhaps matching TRBD2 (6 bases). This CDR3 is 15 amino acids long. Germline V gene sequence: CDR1 LNHDA, CDR2 SQIVND (reference sequence). V was pared by 4 bases and J by 0 bases, with 10 bases between. The CDR3 nucleotides are TGTGCCAGTAGTAGAAGCGGGCGCTCCTACAATGAGCAGTTCTTC. This sequence encodes CASSRSGRSYNEQFF.

There are many counts of this clonotype. The rearrangement links TRBV6-5 to TRBJ2-1, with TRBD2 identical over 14 bases. V dropped 6 bases and J dropped 8; count of bases not matched to a gene: 15. The CDR3 covers 18 residues. The germline V gene encodes CDR1 MNHEY and CDR2 SVGAGI. CDR3 in amino acids: CASSQSTTSGRALYEQFF. DNA of the CDR3: TGTGCCAGCAGCCAGTCGACGACTAGCGGGAGGGCCCTCTATGAGCAGTTCTTC.

In its sample, this clonotype was seen many times. The CDR3 coding sequence is TGTGCCAGCAGCTTGGCAGCCGTAGGGCAAGAGACCCAGTACTTC. Its protein is CASSLAAVGQETQYF. The rearrangement joins TRBV5-4 to TRBJ2-5; D gene ambiguous. Germline values: CDR1 SGHNT, CDR2 YYREEE (reference sequence). V lost 0 bases, J lost 2 bases, and 11 bases lay in between. This CDR3 has 15 amino acids. The full variable domain, completed using reference TRBV5-4 and TRBJ2-5, is ETGVTQSPTHLIKTRGQQVTLRCSSQSGHNTVSWYQQALGQGPQFIFQYYREEENGRGNFPPRFSGLQFPNYSSELNVNALELDDSALYLCASSLAAVGQETQYFGPGTRLLVL.

V usage is TRBV5-1 and J usage is TRBJ2-3; the match to TRBD2 covers 7 bases. Germline CDR1 and CDR2: SGHRS and YFSETQ. Trimming took 4 bases from V and 11 from J; bases not matched to a gene: 10. This CDR3 comprises 13 residues. The CDR3 here is CASSPSRRELQYF. The DNA for the CDR3 is TGCGCCAGCAGCCCCTCGAGGCGGGAGTTGCAGTATTTT.

At least ten counts were recorded for this clonotype. This chain joins TRBV6-1 and TRBJ2-7; unclear D gene. Germline assignment: CDR1 MNHNS and CDR2 SASEGT. Trimming took off 7 bases at V and 0 bases at J, with 7 bases between the two ends. The CDR3 runs to 12 residues. This chain's CDR3 is CASKGISYEQYF. The CDR3 bases are TGTGCCAGCAAGGGCATCTCCTACGAGCAGTACTTC.

V gene TRBV10-3 combines with J gene TRBJ1-6, with D hard to call. CDR3 length: 18 amino acids. Germline V lookup: CDR1 ENHRY, CDR2 SYGVKD. V was cut by 2 bases and J by 0 bases, with 14 bases left in between. CDR3 sequence: CAISEGGRFGSYNSPLHF. The CDR3 DNA follows: TGTGCCATCAGTGAGGGTGGACGGTTCGGCTCCTATAATTCACCCCTCCACTTT.

Ten or more counts support this clonotype. The chain employs TRBV5-1 and TRBJ2-1; 9 bases are a match to TRBD2. This CDR3 region has 15 residues. The germline V gene has CDR1 SGHRS and CDR2 YFSETQ. The ends lost 0 bases at V and 9 bases at J; junction bases unmatched: 7. The CDR3 DNA reads as TGCGCCAGCAGCTTGGTAGCGGGAGCAGTCGGTGAGCAGTTCTTC. Translating it yields CASSLVAGAVGEQFF.

This clonotype was seen many times. The CDR3 region is CASSITSGSYTEQYF. The CDR3 nucleotides are TGTGCCAGTAGTATTACTAGCGGGAGTTATACCGAGCAGTACTTC. This chain uses TRBV19 with TRBJ2-7; TRBD2 agrees at 11 bases. The CDR3 runs 15 residues. CDR1 and CDR2 (germline): LNHDA, SQIVND (reference sequence). J gave up 6 bases and V 3 bases, and 7 bases lay outside the gene matches.